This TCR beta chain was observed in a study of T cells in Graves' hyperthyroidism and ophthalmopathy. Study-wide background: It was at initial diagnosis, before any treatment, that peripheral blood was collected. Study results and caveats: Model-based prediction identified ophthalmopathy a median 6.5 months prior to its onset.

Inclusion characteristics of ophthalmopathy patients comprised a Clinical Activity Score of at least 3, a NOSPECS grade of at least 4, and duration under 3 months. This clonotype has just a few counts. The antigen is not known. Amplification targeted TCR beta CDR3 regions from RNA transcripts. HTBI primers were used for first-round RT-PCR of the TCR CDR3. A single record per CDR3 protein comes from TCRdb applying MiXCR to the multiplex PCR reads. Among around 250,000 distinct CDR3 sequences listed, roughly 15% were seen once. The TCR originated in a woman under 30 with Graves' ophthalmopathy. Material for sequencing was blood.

The CDR3: CASGGGQGGAYGYTF. In nucleotides, the CDR3 is TGTGCCAGCGGTGGAGGGCAGGGCGGAGCCTATGGCTACACCTTC. The chain recombines TRBV6-1 with TRBJ1-2; TRBD1 might be the D (5 bases). The CDR3 contains 15 residues. V gave up 8 bases and J gave up 4 bases, with 20 bases separating them. CDR1 MNHNS and CDR2 SASEGT come from the germline V gene.